Included here is one TCR beta chain sequence, with context. The CDR3 runs 16 residues. Trimming stripped 8 bases from V and 0 bases from J, with 17 bases between. Germline V gene sequence: CDR1 LNHDA, CDR2 SQIVND (reference sequence). The data were obtained in a study of blood T cell repertoires in COVID-19. Generated by immunoSEQ multiplex PCR, the TCRdb table keeps only in-frame clones and is missing some. The data contain around 140,000 clones, roughly 88% of them singletons. This TCR came from a man aged 45-65 years with acute or convalescent COVID-19. Sequencing was done on a sample of peripheral blood. The chain recombines TRBV19 with TRBJ1-5, with D maybe TRBD1 (6 bases). CDR3 nucleotide sequence: TGTGCCAGTCTGTCGGACAGACGACATAGCAATCAGCCCCAGCATTTT. This translates into CASLSDRRHSNQPQHF.